Below are 10 T cell receptor beta chains sequenced from a single sample in a study of blood T cell repertoires in COVID-19. Sequencing was performed with immunoSEQ multiplex PCR; in TCRdb, only in-frame clones are kept and a portion is missing. The sample has about 100,000 clones, about 86% seen once. The sequenced sample consisted of PBMCs or T cells enriched from blood (not recorded which). These receptors were taken from a woman aged 50 to 60 who had recovered from COVID-19.

This chain links TRBV7-6 with TRBJ1-5; TRBD1 is a possible D gene (5 bases). The CDR3 spans 14 residues. Germline CDR1 is SGHVS and CDR2 is FNYEAQ. Between the trimmed V and J ends, which lost 1 base and 6 bases, there was a span of 10 bases. The CDR3 DNA follows: TGTGCCAGCAGCTTAGACAGGCGTGGTCAGCCCCAGCATTTT. It is translated as CASSLDRRGQPQHF.

This clone appeared once. The genes are TRBV23-1 and TRBJ2-1, with TRBD1 matching 9 bases. TRBV23-1 is noted as an ORF with a role that remains uncertain. Trimming at V came to 4 bases and at J to 4 bases, leaving 5 bases not matched to a gene. The CDR3 has 15 amino acids. The CDR3 nucleotides read TGCGCCAGCAGTCGTACGGACAGGGGATACAATGAGCAGTTCTTC. Translating gives CASSRTDRGYNEQFF.

V is TRBV5-4 and J is TRBJ2-1, with 9 bases that match TRBD2. This CDR3 spans 17 amino acids. Germline V gene sequence: CDR1 SGHNT, CDR2 YYREEE (reference sequence). J gave up 4 bases and V 0 bases, and 8 bases lay outside the gene matches. This chain's CDR3 is CASSLGPPLAGYNEQFF. CDR3 in DNA: TGTGCCAGCAGCTTGGGCCCCCCCCTAGCGGGGTACAATGAGCAGTTCTTC.

This clone was recorded a few times. The chain combines TRBV5-1 with TRBJ2-2; tentative D call: TRBD2 (6 bases). Germline CDR1 reads SGHRS; CDR2 reads YFSETQ. V lost 3 bases to trimming and J lost 5 bases, with 23 bases between them. CDR3 length equals 18 residues. The CDR3: CASSSGSLWDSKTGELFF. DNA of the CDR3: TGCGCCAGCAGCTCGGGGTCCCTCTGGGACTCAAAGACCGGGGAGCTGTTTTTT.

The V call is TRBV2, the J call TRBJ2-1; D might be TRBD1 (5 bases). The V and J ends lost 6 bases and 7 bases respectively, with 16 bases between them. Germline-derived CDR1 and CDR2 are SNHLY and FYNNEI. CDR3 length equals 14 residues. The CDR3 DNA sequence: TGTGCCAGCAGGCAGCAGGCTAGGGGTAATGAGCAGTTCTTC. Its translation: CASRQQARGNEQFF.

The CDR3 bases are TGTGCCATCAGTGAGCGGGAGGGCCTCAATGAGCAGTTCTTC. It is translated as CAISEREGLNEQFF. The chain combines TRBV10-3 with TRBJ2-1, with 8 bases lining up with TRBD2. This CDR3 has 14 amino acids. Per germline, CDR1 ENHRY and CDR2 SYGVKD. The trim removed 2 bases at V and 6 bases at J, leaving 3 bases unmatched.

The rearrangement joins TRBV10-2 to TRBJ1-6, with TRBD1 matching 9 bases. Germline values: CDR1 WSHSY, CDR2 SAAADI. This CDR3 contains 15 residues. Germline trimming cut 6 bases from V and 7 bases from J; bases unmatched to any gene: 7. CDR3 bases: TGCGCCAGCAGAGACGGACAGGGGCGCAATTCACCCCTCCACTTT. Protein: CASRDGQGRNSPLHF.

This rearrangement joins TRBV7-9 to TRBJ1-6; 12 bases are shared with TRBD1. Germline-derived CDR1 and CDR2 are SEHNR and FQNEAQ (reference sequence). J gave up 10 bases and V 4 bases, and 5 bases lay outside the gene matches. The CDR3 has 15 residues. CDR3 in amino acids: CASSSGQGAGSPLHF. The CDR3 DNA reads TGTGCCAGCAGCTCGGGACAGGGGGCAGGGTCACCCCTCCACTTT.

This clone was seen once. The DNA for the CDR3 is TGTGCCAGCAGCACTGACGGGAGCTCCTACAATGAGCAGTTCTTC. Its translation is CASSTDGSSYNEQFF. This rearrangement joins TRBV6-4 to TRBJ2-1; weak D call: TRBD2 (6 bases). Per germline, CDR1 MRHNA and CDR2 SNTAGT. The CDR3 extends over 15 amino acids. V was shortened by 6 bases and J by 0 bases, with 12 bases between the two germline ends.

The chain links TRBV28 to TRBJ1-2, with 7 bases identical to TRBD1. The germline V gene has CDR1 MDHEN and CDR2 SYDVKM. Losses at the gene ends were 3 bases for V and 7 bases for J; bases not matched to a gene: 14. The CDR3 contains 16 residues. CDR3 protein: CASSLALPDRVIGYTF. The CDR3 DNA is TGTGCCAGCAGTTTGGCCCTTCCCGACAGGGTCATTGGCTACACCTTC.